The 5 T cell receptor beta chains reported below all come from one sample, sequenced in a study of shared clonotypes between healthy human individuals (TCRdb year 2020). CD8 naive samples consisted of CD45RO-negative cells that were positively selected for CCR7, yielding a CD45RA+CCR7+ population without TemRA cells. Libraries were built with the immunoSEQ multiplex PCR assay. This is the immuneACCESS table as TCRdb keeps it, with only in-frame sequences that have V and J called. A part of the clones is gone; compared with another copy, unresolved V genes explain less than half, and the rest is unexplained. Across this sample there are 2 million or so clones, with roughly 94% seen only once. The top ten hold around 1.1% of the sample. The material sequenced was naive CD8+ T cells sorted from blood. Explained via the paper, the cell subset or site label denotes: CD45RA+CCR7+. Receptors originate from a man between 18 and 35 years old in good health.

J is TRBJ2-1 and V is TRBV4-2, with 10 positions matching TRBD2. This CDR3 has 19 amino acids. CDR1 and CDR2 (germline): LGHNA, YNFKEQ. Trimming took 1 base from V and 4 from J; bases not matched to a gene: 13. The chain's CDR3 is CASSQVNVAGGYGYNEQFF. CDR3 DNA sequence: TGTGCCAGCAGCCAAGTAAACGTAGCGGGGGGCTATGGTTACAATGAGCAGTTCTTC.

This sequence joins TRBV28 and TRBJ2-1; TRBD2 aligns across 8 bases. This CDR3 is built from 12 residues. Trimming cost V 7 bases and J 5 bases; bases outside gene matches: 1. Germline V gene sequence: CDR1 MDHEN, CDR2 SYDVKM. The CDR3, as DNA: TGTGCCAGCAACGGGGGGGACAATGAGCAGTTCTTC. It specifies CASNGGDNEQFF.

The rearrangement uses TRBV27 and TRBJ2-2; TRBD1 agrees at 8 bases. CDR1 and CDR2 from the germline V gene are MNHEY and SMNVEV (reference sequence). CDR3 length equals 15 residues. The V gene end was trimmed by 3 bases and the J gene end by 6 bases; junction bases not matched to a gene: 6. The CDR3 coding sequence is TGTGCCAGCAGTTTTATCACAGGGGGATCCGGGGAGCTGTTTTTT. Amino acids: CASSFITGGSGELFF.

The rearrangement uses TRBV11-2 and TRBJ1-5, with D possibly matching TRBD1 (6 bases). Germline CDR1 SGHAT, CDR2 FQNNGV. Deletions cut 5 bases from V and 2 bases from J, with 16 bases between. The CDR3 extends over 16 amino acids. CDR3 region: CASSDGTPGGNQPQHF. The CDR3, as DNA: TGTGCCAGCAGCGATGGGACACCGGGGGGCAATCAGCCCCAGCATTTT.

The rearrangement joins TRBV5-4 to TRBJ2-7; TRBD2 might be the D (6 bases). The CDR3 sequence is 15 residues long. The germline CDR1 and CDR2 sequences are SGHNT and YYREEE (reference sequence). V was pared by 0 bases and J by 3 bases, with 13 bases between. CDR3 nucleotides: TGTGCCAGCAGCTTGGAGGCAAGCGGGTACTACGAGCAGTACTTC. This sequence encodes CASSLEASGYYEQYF.